This T cell receptor beta chain derives from a study of blood T cell repertoires in COVID-19. Study at large: Sites in the United States, Italy and Spain provided acute and convalescent COVID-19 samples.

CDR1 and CDR2 from the germline V gene are LNHDA and SQIVND (reference sequence). Germline trimming cut 5 bases from V and 8 bases from J; bases unmatched to any gene: 11. The CDR3 is 17 residues long. Produced via immunoSEQ multiplex PCR; TCRdb's table is partial and in-frame only. This sample yields around 280,000 clones, of which roughly 89% are seen a single time; approximately 12% belongs to the top ten. The sample taken for sequencing was peripheral blood. The sequence was collected from a woman younger than 45 with COVID-19, enrolled during active disease. The chain links TRBV19 to TRBJ2-2, with 13 bases that match TRBD2. DNA for the CDR3: TGTGCCAGTAGTCCCGGGACTAGCGGGACCTCTGGGGGGGAGCTGTTTTTT. The encoded protein is CASSPGTSGTSGGELFF.